A single sample gave rise to the 8 T cell receptor beta chains below, sequenced in a study of T cell responses to AZD1222 COVID-19 vaccine. Assay: immunoSEQ multiplex PCR; the TCRdb copy retains only in-frame clones and omits some. In the table there are 130,000 to 150,000 clones, 82% of which are singletons. The material was peripheral blood, obtained on day 0 of MenACWY control vaccination. The receptors were sampled from an adult in good health.

The gene calls are TRBV2 and TRBJ1-4, with TRBD1 matching 9 bases. The germline gives CDR1 SNHLY, CDR2 FYNNEI. J gave up 7 bases and V 6 bases, and 3 bases lay outside the gene matches. CDR3 length: 13 residues. Here the CDR3 DNA reads TGTGCCAGCAGGACAGGGGGAAGTGAAAAACTGTTTTTT. Its translation: CASRTGGSEKLFF.

This chain links TRBV15 with TRBJ1-3; tentatively, D is TRBD1 (5 bases). This CDR3 has 16 amino acids. V gave up 2 bases and J gave up 2 bases, with 13 bases separating them. CDR1 and CDR2 from the germline V gene are LNHNV and YYDKDF (reference sequence). This CDR3 is CATSRRQRVAGNTIYF. The CDR3 nucleotides are TGTGCCACCAGCAGAAGACAGCGAGTCGCTGGAAACACCATATATTTT.

This chain links TRBV13 with TRBJ2-3, with 7 bases aligning to TRBD1. The CDR3 has 16 amino acids. The J segment lost 2 bases and the V segment lost 8 bases, leaving 13 bases of the junction unmatched. From germline, CDR1 is PRHDT and CDR2 FYEKMQ (reference sequence). CDR3 in amino acids: CASLGPGTANTDTQYF. The CDR3 coding sequence is TGTGCCAGCTTAGGACCGGGGACAGCAAACACAGATACGCAGTATTTT.

V is TRBV3-1 (or the pseudogene TRBV3-2) and J is TRBJ2-3, with a possible D match to TRBD2 (5 bases). This CDR3 has 17 amino acids. Germline-derived CDR1 and CDR2 are LGHDT and YNNKEL (reference sequence). The ends were cut back, 2 bases at V and 4 bases at J, with 19 bases in the middle. CDR3 region: CASSQSAGLGLADTQYF. The CDR3 DNA sequence: TGTGCCAGCAGCCAAAGTGCTGGACTCGGGTTGGCAGATACGCAGTATTTT.

This clone was found once. The rearrangement links TRBV5-1 to TRBJ1-1; the D gene is possibly TRBD1 (6 bases). The CDR3 totals 16 residues. CDR1 and CDR2 (germline): SGHRS, YFSETQ. Trimming pared 4 bases from V and 3 bases from J, leaving 19 bases between. CDR3 nucleotide sequence: TGCGCCAGCAGCCTCCAGCAGGGGAAGTTGGACACTGAAGCTTTCTTT. Protein sequence: CASSLQQGKLDTEAFF.

This chain connects TRBV7-7 to TRBJ2-2; D unclear. Germline lookup yields CDR1 SSHAT and CDR2 FNYEAQ (reference sequence). This CDR3 contains 12 residues. Trimming cost V 7 bases and J 1 base, with 4 bases left between them. The CDR3 protein is CASKGNTGELFF. The CDR3 bases are TGTGCCAGCAAGGGGAACACCGGGGAGCTGTTTTTT.

The J gene is TRBJ2-7, the V gene TRBV5-5; a possible D gene is TRBD1 (5 bases). The CDR3 is made up of 13 amino acids. The V gene lost 4 bases and the J gene lost 3 bases, with 11 bases spanning the gap. From germline, CDR1 is SGHKS and CDR2 YYEKEE (reference sequence). This CDR3 is CASSPQGSYEQYF. The CDR3 region has the DNA TGTGCCAGCAGCCCGCAGGGCAGCTACGAGCAGTACTTC.

This clone was observed once. Other nucleotide sequences from this sample produce the same CDR3. J is TRBJ2-2 and V is TRBV11-2; the D is unclear. The CDR3 is 13 residues long. The germline V gene encodes CDR1 SGHAT and CDR2 FQNNGV. V lost 2 bases, J lost 1 base, and 2 bases lay in between. The CDR3 region has the DNA TGTGCCAGCAGCTTATTGAACACCGGGGAGCTGTTTTTT. Encoded protein: CASSLLNTGELFF.